Below are 17 T cell receptor beta chains sequenced from a single sample in a study of somatic mutations in cytotoxic T cells in rheumatoid arthritis. Generated by immunoSEQ multiplex PCR, the TCRdb table keeps only in-frame clones and is missing some. Among some 30,000 clones listed, 85% to 90% were seen once. Sequencing was carried out using CD8+ T cells sorted from blood. These receptors came from an adult with rheumatoid arthritis.

This clone was seen more than once but under ten times. The chain recombines TRBV7-9 with TRBJ2-7, with TRBD1 as a possible D gene (6 bases). Trimming shortened V by 5 bases and J by 2 bases, and 16 bases separated the two germline ends. The CDR3 sequence is 15 residues long. From germline, CDR1 is SEHNR and CDR2 FQNEAQ (reference sequence). In DNA form, the CDR3 reads TGTGCCAGCAGCGGGGGCGAGAGATCTCCCTACGAGCAGTACTTC. This encodes CASSGGERSPYEQYF.

In this sample, this clone turned up a few times. The chain links TRBV7-9 to TRBJ1-4; D is unclear. CDR1 and CDR2 from the germline V gene are SEHNR and FQNEAQ (reference sequence). The length of the CDR3 is 17 residues. Between the trimmed V and J ends, which lost 1 base and 7 bases, there was a span of 19 bases. This CDR3 is CASSLGSTVGSGEKLFF. In DNA form, the CDR3 reads TGTGCCAGCAGCTTAGGGTCCACCGTGGGGAGCGGTGAAAAACTGTTTTTT.

This chain uses TRBV7-8 with TRBJ2-7, with 9 bases identical to TRBD2. The CDR3 consists of 17 residues. CDR1 is SGHVS, CDR2 FQNEAQ, per germline. With V trimmed by 0 bases and J by 3 bases, 9 bases remained unmatched. Here the CDR3 DNA reads TGTGCCAGCAGCTTAGCGCTTATACTGCGGGAGGGCTACGAGCAGTACTTC. This codes for CASSLALILREGYEQYF.

The chain recombines TRBV7-8 with TRBJ2-7; a possible D gene is TRBD1 (6 bases). The germline V and J ends were trimmed by 2 bases and 3 bases, with 14 bases remaining between them. The CDR3 totals 15 residues. CDR1 SGHVS and CDR2 FQNEAQ come from the germline V gene. Here the CDR3 reads CASSLNNRAGYEQYF. For the CDR3, the DNA is TGTGCCAGCAGCTTAAATAACAGGGCAGGCTACGAGCAGTACTTC.

The chain carries TRBV13 and TRBJ2-3, with TRBD2 identical over 7 bases. V trimming: 5 bases; J trimming: 2 bases; junction bases outside the gene matches: 10. Germline loops: CDR1 PRHDT, CDR2 FYEKMQ (reference sequence). This CDR3 is built from 16 residues. CDR3 bases: TGTGCCAGCAGCGGGCCGGAGCGGGGATTCACAGATACGCAGTATTTT. It encodes CASSGPERGFTDTQYF. Variable domain in full (rest from reference TRBV13 and TRBJ2-3): AAGVIQSPRHLIKEKRETATLKCYPIPRHDTVYWYQQGPGQDPQFLISFYEKMQSDKGSIPDRFSAQQFSDYHSELNMSSLELGDSALYFCASSGPERGFTDTQYFGPGTRLTVL.

The chain links TRBV6-5 to TRBJ2-7; 10 bases are shared with TRBD2. Trimming took 0 bases from V and 0 from J; bases not matched to a gene: 2. Germline V gene data show CDR1 as MNHEY and CDR2 as SVGAGI. The CDR3 is 16 amino acids. The CDR3 coding sequence is TGTGCCAGCAGTTACTCGACTAGCGGGTTCTCCTACGAGCAGTACTTC. This translates into CASSYSTSGFSYEQYF.

This sequence joins TRBV2 and TRBJ1-1, with D uncertain. Germline V lookup: CDR1 SNHLY, CDR2 FYNNEI. V shed 4 bases and J shed 1 base, with 13 bases lying between them. The CDR3 totals 15 residues. The CDR3 is CASSGGLVGNTEAFF. Here the CDR3 DNA reads TGTGCCAGCAGTGGAGGATTGGTAGGGAACACTGAAGCTTTCTTT.

This clone occurred a few times. The rearrangement uses TRBV19 and TRBJ1-5; D call uncertain. Germline V gene data show CDR1 as LNHDA and CDR2 as SQIVND (reference sequence). The CDR3 runs to 16 residues. Trimming cost V 5 bases and J 6 bases, with 20 bases left between them. CDR3 nucleotides: TGTGCCAGTAGTTCATATCAAATCTCGGGTTTTCAGCCCCAGCATTTT. It codes for CASSSYQISGFQPQHF. Full variable domain (remainder filled in from reference TRBV19 and TRBJ1-5): DGGITQSPKYLFRKEGQNVTLSCEQNLNHDAMYWYRQDPGQGLRLIYYSQIVNDFQKGDIAEGYSVSREKKESFPLTVTSAQKNPTAFYLCASSSYQISGFQPQHFGDGTRLSIL.

This clone was observed a few times. V gene TRBV27 combines with J gene TRBJ1-2; D gene uncertain. Between the trimmed V and J ends, which lost 3 bases and 5 bases, there was a span of 13 bases. This CDR3 comprises 14 residues. The germline V gene has CDR1 MNHEY and CDR2 SMNVEV (reference sequence). CDR3 nucleotide sequence: TGTGCCAGCAGTTTGACCCTCCCCACTTATGGCTACACCTTC. It specifies CASSLTLPTYGYTF.

This rearrangement joins TRBV4-1 to TRBJ1-2; perhaps TRBD1 as D (6 bases). The CDR3 contains 15 residues. The germline V and J ends were trimmed by 4 bases and 7 bases, with 19 bases remaining between them. Germline V lookup: CDR1 MGHRA, CDR2 YSYEKL. The DNA of the CDR3 is TGCGCCAGCAGCCCGTCCCCAGGGGCTCACGCTGGCTACACCTTC. Its protein product is CASSPSPGAHAGYTF.

CDR3 nucleotide sequence: TGTGCCAGCAGCACACCCTTGGACAGGGTAATGAACACTGAAGCTTTCTTT. It is translated as CASSTPLDRVMNTEAFF. J is TRBJ1-1 and V is TRBV7-9; 8 bases are a match to TRBD1. The germline V gene encodes CDR1 SEHNR and CDR2 FQNEAQ (reference sequence). V was pared by 5 bases and J by 0 bases, with 11 bases of the junction left unmatched. The CDR3 has 17 residues.

The V gene is TRBV5-8, the J gene TRBJ2-7; D unclear. The V end lost 0 bases, the J end lost 3 bases, and 4 bases lay between the germline ends. From germline, CDR1 is SGHTS and CDR2 YDEGEE. The length of the CDR3 is 12 residues. CDR3 coding DNA: TGTGCCAGCAGCTTGGGGAACTACGAGCAGTACTTC. This sequence encodes CASSLGNYEQYF.

V usage is TRBV11-1 and J usage is TRBJ2-1; D is possibly TRBD1 or TRBD2 (5 bases each). Germline CDR1 reads SGHAT; CDR2 reads FQDESV (reference sequence). This CDR3 has 12 residues. Trimming removed 0 bases at V and 8 bases at J, with 5 bases between. This CDR3 reads CASSLAGDEQFF. Here the CDR3 DNA reads TGTGCCAGCAGCTTAGCGGGGGATGAGCAGTTCTTC. The full variable domain, with the rest looked up from reference TRBV11-1 and TRBJ2-1, is EAEVAQSPRYKITEKSQAVAFWCDPISGHATLYWYRQILGQGPELLVQFQDESVVDDSQLPKDRFSAERLKGVDSTLKIQPAELGDSAMYLCASSLAGDEQFFGPGTRLTVL.

This chain connects TRBV29-1 to TRBJ1-1, with no clear D. The CDR3 covers 11 residues. With 4 bases removed from V and 1 base from J, the gap between germline ends came to 4 bases. The germline V gene encodes CDR1 SQVTM and CDR2 ANQGSEA. CDR3 bases: TGCAGCGTTGGGTCGAACACTGAAGCTTTCTTT. Translation: CSVGSNTEAFF.

The CDR3 DNA reads as TGTGCCAGCAGCCCGCGGGGTCAGGGGCCCTACGAGCAGTACTTC. Translation: CASSPRGQGPYEQYF. The chain couples TRBV7-2 to TRBJ2-7; D tentatively reads TRBD1 or TRBD2 (6 bases each). This CDR3 has 15 amino acids. The germline V gene has CDR1 SGHTA and CDR2 FQGNSA. The V end lost 5 bases, the J end lost 2 bases, and 16 bases lay between the germline ends.

To note about this clone: This sample also contains other DNA sequences that code for the same CDR3. The chain combines TRBV6-5 with TRBJ1-2; D unclear. CDR1 is MNHEY, CDR2 SVGAGI, per germline. The CDR3 spans 15 residues. Trimming took 0 bases from V and 3 from J, leaving 11 bases between them. The DNA for the CDR3 is TGTGCCAGCAGTTACTCGGGGTACAGAGACTATGGCTACACCTTC. Translated, it gives CASSYSGYRDYGYTF.

The V gene is TRBV5-4, the J gene TRBJ2-1; unclear D gene. There are 15 residues in the CDR3. CDR1 and CDR2 (germline): SGHNT, YYREEE (reference sequence). The V end was cut by 4 bases, the J end by 6 bases, with 17 bases between. The CDR3 protein is CASSHLNEYANEQFF. The DNA of the CDR3 is TGTGCCAGCAGCCACCTAAATGAATACGCCAATGAGCAGTTCTTC.